This T cell receptor beta chain emerged from a study of cytomegalovirus exposure and HLA in healthy donors. Study as a whole: An early release of data contained approximately 80 million unique TCRs, which came from HLA-typed donors.

Overall study results and limits: Per a later analysis, roughly 17,000 TCR beta sequences showed association with HLA alleles at 0.05 false discovery rate.

The PCR was carried out with 60 Vbeta primers and 13 Jbeta primers. TCRdb's copy holds only in-frame clones and misses some; the assay was immunoSEQ multiplex PCR. Seen in this sample are more than 95,000 clones; the ten most common clones hold approximately 2.6%. On this clone: The antigen remains unidentified.

Specimen: PBMCs. This clonotype was sampled from a man under 40 in good health and CMV-seronegative.

The CDR3: CASSFDREDTEAFF. DNA of the CDR3: TGTGCCAGCAGCTTCGACAGGGAAGACACTGAAGCTTTCTTT. This chain connects TRBV11-1 to TRBJ1-1; 7 bases fit TRBD1. The CDR3 extends over 14 amino acids. CDR1 and CDR2 (germline): SGHAT, FQDESV (reference sequence). The V and J ends lost 3 bases and 3 bases, in that order; junction bases with no gene match: 4.